A single T cell receptor beta chain is shown here with its context. The target antigen is unknown. The assay was immunoSEQ multiplex PCR, and TCRdb's table has in-frame clones only and misses some. The table records about 300,000 clones, around 69% of them present only once. The data were taken from a study of cytotoxic CD8 clonotypes in ibrutinib-treated CLL. Study-level information: 11 relapsed/refractory, some 14 treatment-naive; under 18 IGHV unmutated. Response sampling occurred after a median approximately 12 months of treatment (range 6 to 36). Complete response was seen in 2 patients and partial in around 24; about twelve progressed and roughly 14 stayed remitted after a median around 6 years.

General study points: Once treatment began, public clonotypes, which were uncommon, contracted or stayed stable.

Sequenced material: PBMCs, taken at disease progression, from a patient treated with ibrutinib. This TCR derives from a human donor with chronic lymphocytic leukemia.

The CDR3 DNA follows: TGTGCCAGCAGTCTATCTGGGGACACTGAAGCTTTCTTT. Translation: CASSLSGDTEAFF. The chain links TRBV6-5 to TRBJ1-1; D remains ambiguous. V was shortened by 5 bases and J by 3 bases, with 10 bases between the two germline ends. Germline V lookup: CDR1 MNHEY, CDR2 SVGAGI. This CDR3 has 13 residues.